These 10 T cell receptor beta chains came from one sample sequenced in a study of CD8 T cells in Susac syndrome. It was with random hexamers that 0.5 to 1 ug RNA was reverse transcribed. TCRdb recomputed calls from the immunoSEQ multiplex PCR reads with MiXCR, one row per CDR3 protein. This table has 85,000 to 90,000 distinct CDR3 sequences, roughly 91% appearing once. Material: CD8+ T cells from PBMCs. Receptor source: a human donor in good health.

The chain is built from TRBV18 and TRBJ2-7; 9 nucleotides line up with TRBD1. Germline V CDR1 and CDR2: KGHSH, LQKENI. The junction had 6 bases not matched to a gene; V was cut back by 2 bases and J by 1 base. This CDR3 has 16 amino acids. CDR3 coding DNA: TGTGCCAGCTCACCAACCGGGACAGGGTCATCCTACGAGCAGTACTTC. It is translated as CASSPTGTGSSYEQYF.

CDR3 in DNA: TGTGCCAGCAGCGAGGGACTAGCGGGGGGGGTCGATGAGCAGTTCTTC. Its translation is CASSEGLAGGVDEQFF. This chain joins TRBV7-3 and TRBJ2-1; 16 bases are a match to TRBD2. The germline gives CDR1 SGHTA, CDR2 FQGTGA. The CDR3 sequence is 16 residues long. With 5 bases clipped from V and 8 bases from J, the junction kept 6 bases outside the gene matches.

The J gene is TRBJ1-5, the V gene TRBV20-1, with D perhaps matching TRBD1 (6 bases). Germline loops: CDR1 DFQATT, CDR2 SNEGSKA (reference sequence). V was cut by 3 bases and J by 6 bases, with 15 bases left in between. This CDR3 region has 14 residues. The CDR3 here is CSARRGRGGQPQHF. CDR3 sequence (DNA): TGCAGTGCTAGGCGCGGCAGGGGAGGTCAGCCCCAGCATTTT.

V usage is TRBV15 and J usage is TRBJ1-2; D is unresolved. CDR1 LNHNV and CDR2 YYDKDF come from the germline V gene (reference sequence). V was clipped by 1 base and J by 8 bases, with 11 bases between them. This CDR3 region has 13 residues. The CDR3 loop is CATSRGAGDGYTF. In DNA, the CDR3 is TGTGCCACCAGCAGAGGGGCAGGAGACGGCTACACCTTC.

The chain's CDR3 is CASSLAQGAPNPETQYF. The CDR3 region has the DNA TGTGCCAGCAGCTTAGCCCAGGGGGCGCCGAATCCGGAGACCCAGTACTTC. This chain joins TRBV7-6 and TRBJ2-5; 8 nucleotides align to TRBD1. The CDR3 totals 17 residues. CDR1 is SGHVS and CDR2 is FNYEAQ in the germline V gene. With V trimmed by 0 bases and J by 5 bases, 11 bases remained unmatched. The full variable domain, in which reference TRBV7-6 and TRBJ2-5 provide the parts outside the CDR3, is GAGVSQSPRYKVTKRGQDVALRCDPISGHVSLYWYRQALGQGPEFLTYFNYEAQQDKSGLPNDRFSAERPEGSISTLTIQRTEQRDSAMYRCASSLAQGAPNPETQYFGPGTRLLVL.

The CDR3 loop is CASSFPGLAVEQYF. CDR3 bases: TGTGCCAGCAGTTTTCCGGGACTAGCTGTCGAGCAGTACTTC. The chain is built from TRBV7-9 and TRBJ2-7; 9 bases align to TRBD2. CDR1 is SEHNR and CDR2 is FQNEAQ in the germline V gene (reference sequence). This CDR3 contains 14 residues. V trimming: 6 bases; J trimming: 6 bases; junction bases outside the gene matches: 9.

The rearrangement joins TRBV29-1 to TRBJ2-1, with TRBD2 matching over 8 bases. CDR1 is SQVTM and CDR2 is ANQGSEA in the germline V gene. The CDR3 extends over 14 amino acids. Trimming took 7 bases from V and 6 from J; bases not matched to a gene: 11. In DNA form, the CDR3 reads TGCAGCGCGGGGGGGGACAAAAGGGGCAATGAGCAGTTCTTC. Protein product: CSAGGDKRGNEQFF.

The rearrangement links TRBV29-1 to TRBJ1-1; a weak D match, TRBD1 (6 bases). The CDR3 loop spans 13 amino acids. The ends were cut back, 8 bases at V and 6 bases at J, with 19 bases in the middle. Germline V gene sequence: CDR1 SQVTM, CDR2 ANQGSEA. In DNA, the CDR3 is TGCAGCTCTCACAGGGTGGATAGGGCTGAAGCTTTCTTT. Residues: CSSHRVDRAEAFF. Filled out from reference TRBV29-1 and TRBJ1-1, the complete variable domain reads SAVISQKPSRDICQRGTSLTIQCQVDSQVTMMFWYRQQPGQSLTLIATANQGSEATYESGFVIDKFPISRPNLTFSTLTVSNMSPEDSSIYLCSSHRVDRAEAFFGQGTRLTVV.

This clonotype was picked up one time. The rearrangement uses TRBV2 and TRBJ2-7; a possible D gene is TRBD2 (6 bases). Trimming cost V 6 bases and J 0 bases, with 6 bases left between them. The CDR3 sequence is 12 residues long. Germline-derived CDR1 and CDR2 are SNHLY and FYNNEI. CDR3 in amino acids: CASRTSSYEQYF. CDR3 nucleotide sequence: TGTGCCAGCAGGACTAGCTCCTACGAGCAGTACTTC.

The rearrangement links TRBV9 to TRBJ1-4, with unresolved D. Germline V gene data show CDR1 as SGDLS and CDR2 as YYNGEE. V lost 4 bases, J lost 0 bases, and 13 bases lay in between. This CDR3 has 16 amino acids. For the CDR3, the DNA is TGTGCCAGCAGCACCTCGGACGCAGCAACTAATGAAAAACTGTTTTTT. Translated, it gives CASSTSDAATNEKLFF.